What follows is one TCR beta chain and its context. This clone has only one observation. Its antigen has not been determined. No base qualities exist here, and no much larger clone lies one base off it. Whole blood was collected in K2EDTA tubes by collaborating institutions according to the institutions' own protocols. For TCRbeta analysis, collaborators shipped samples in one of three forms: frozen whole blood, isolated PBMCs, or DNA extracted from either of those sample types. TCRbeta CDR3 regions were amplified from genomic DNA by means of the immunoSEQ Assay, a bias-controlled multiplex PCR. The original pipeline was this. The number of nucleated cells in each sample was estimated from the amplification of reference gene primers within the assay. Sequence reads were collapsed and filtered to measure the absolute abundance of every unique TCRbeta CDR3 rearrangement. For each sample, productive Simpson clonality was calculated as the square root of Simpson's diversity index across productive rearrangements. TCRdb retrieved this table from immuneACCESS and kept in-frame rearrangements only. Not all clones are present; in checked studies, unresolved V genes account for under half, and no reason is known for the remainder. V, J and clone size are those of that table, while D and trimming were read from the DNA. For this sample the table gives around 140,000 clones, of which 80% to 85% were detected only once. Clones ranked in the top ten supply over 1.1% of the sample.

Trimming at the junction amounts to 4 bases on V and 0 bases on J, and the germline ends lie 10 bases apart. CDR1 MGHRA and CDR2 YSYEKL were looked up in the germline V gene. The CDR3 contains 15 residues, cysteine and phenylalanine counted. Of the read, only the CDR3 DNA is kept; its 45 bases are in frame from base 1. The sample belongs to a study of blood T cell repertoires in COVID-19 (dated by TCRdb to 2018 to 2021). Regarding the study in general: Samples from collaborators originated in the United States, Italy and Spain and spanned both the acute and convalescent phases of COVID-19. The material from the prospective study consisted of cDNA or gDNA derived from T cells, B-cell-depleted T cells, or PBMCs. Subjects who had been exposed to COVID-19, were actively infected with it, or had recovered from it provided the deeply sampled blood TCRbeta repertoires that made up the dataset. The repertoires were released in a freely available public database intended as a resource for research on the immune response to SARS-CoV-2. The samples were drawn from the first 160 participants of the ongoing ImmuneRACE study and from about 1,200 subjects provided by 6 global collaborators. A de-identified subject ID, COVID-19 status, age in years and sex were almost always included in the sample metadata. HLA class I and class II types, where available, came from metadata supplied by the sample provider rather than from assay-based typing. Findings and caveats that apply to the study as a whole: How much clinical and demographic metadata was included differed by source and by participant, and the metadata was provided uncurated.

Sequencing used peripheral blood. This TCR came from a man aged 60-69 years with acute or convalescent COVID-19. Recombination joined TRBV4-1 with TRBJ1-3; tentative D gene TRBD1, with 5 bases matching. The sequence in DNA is TGCGCCAGCAGCCGTTCCCAGGGCTCTGGAAACACCATATATTTT. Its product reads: CASSRSQGSGNTIYF.